This T cell receptor beta chain was sequenced for a study of cytotoxic CD8 clonotypes in ibrutinib-treated CLL (dated by TCRdb to the early 2020s). About the investigation overall: In this cohort, around 14 patients were treatment-naive and approximately twelve were relapsed/refractory, while roughly 17 had unmutated IGHV. Cryopreserved peripheral blood mononuclear cells were obtained before treatment, at response, and at either sustained remission or disease progression. Samples averaged approximately 260,000 productive templates and 90,000 to 95,000 productive rearrangements. All remission and progressive disease samples were collected while patients were still receiving ibrutinib. Of the 85 to 90 participants in the trial, 25 to 30 had longitudinal samples available. Response samples were obtained after a median of 12 months of treatment, with a range of roughly 6 to 36 months. Responses were partial in approximately 24 patients and complete in 2; after median approximately 66 months follow-up, about 14 stayed in remission and some twelve progressed. Summary of the overall study and its limitations: At ibrutinib response clonality went up, during sustained remission it held steady, and at progression it dropped back toward baseline. At baseline, clonality was higher than in age-matched healthy donors and showed a strong correlation with circulating CD8+ T-cell counts. Sampling times were not matched between patients in sustained remission and patients whose disease was progressing, and lymph node repertoires were not examined. Public clonotypes were rare and either shrank or stayed stable during treatment, and the rise in clonality at ibrutinib response reflected expansion of private clonotypes.

The time point label for this specimen denotes: 24 months on ibrutinib. For TCR beta library preparation, roughly 2 micrograms of genomic DNA were extracted from the cryopreserved PBMCs. High-throughput TCR beta sequencing was performed on longitudinal blood samples from CLL patients receiving ibrutinib monotherapy. The patients took part in an open-label, single-center phase 2 trial of ibrutinib monotherapy. Trimming takes 4 bases off V and 4 bases off J; junction bases not matched to a gene: 7. Inclusive of the bounding cysteine and phenylalanine, the CDR3 is 16 residues long. CDR3 DNA only is kept here, 48 bases in frame from base 1. Based on the germline V gene, the CDR1 and CDR2 sequences are SNHLY and FYNNEI. Each clonotype received, on average, 10x coverage in deep resolution sequencing performed on a MiSeq, where the target depth lay between 1 in 1 million and 1 in 200,000 T cells. The immunoSEQ hsTCRB Kit was used to generate the TCR beta libraries. On the authors' methods: The data were analyzed with ImmunoSEQ Analyzer and ImmunoSEQ Data Assistant, and V, D and J gene assignments followed IMGT definitions. Clonality, which ranges from 0 to 1, was calculated by subtracting the normalized Shannon entropy of productive rearrangement frequencies from one. Public clonotype analysis was restricted to overrepresented clonotypes comprising at least 0.05% of each patient's repertoire. Repertoires from approximately 12 age-matched healthy donors in immuneACCESS were used as clonality controls. The table was pulled from immuneACCESS by TCRdb, which kept in-frame rearrangements only. Such tables lose some clones; where checked, under half of the loss comes from unresolved V genes, and the rest has no known cause. V and J calls and clone size are copied from that table; D and trimming were computed from the DNA. In all, the sample holds 90,000 to 95,000 clones, and around 77% of those were seen once. Jointly, the top ten make up around 23% of the sample.

Remarks on this clone: No cognate antigen has been identified for it. Base qualities are not at hand, and no much larger clone is one base apart.

The chain uses TRBV2 and TRBJ2-4, and 10 bases in between align with TRBD2. Sequenced here: PBMCs, sampled after 24 months of ibrutinib treatment. This receptor was obtained from a human donor with chronic lymphocytic leukemia. The DNA reads TGTGCCAGCAGTGTGCCGAAAGCGGGGGGGAAAAACATTCAGTACTTC. It translates to CASSVPKAGGKNIQYF.